The 4 T cell receptor beta chains in this list originate from one sample, sequenced in a study of shared clonotypes between healthy human individuals. The protocol was immunoSEQ multiplex PCR, while the TCRdb copy is restricted to in-frame clones and leaves out a portion. The sample yields more than 2 million clones, roughly 94% seen once. The sequenced material came from naive CD4+ T cells sorted from blood. Subset defined: CD45RA+ positively selected. The receptors originated from a man aged 18 to 35 in good health.

V is TRBV11-2 and J is TRBJ1-6; TRBD1 matches 8 bases. Germline trimming cut 5 bases from V and 6 bases from J; bases unmatched to any gene: 6. The CDR3 is 15 amino acids. Germline lookup yields CDR1 SGHAT and CDR2 FQNNGV. CDR3 sequence reads: CASSPQGASNSPLHF. CDR3 nucleotides: TGTGCCAGCAGCCCTCAGGGGGCCAGTAATTCACCCCTCCACTTT.

The genes are TRBV5-5 and TRBJ1-5, with a weak D call TRBD1 (5 bases). Germline CDR1 SGHKS, CDR2 YYEKEE (reference sequence). V was shortened by 2 bases and J by 2 bases, with 11 bases between the two germline ends. The CDR3 runs to 15 residues. CDR3 nucleotides: TGTGCCAGCAGCTTAGGGACGGTGGGCAATCAGCCCCAGCATTTT. It yields the protein CASSLGTVGNQPQHF.

V is TRBV15 and J is TRBJ2-5, with D maybe TRBD2 (6 bases). The CDR3 extends over 13 amino acids. V lost 3 bases and J 1 base, leaving 6 bases between the germline ends. CDR1 and CDR2 from the germline V gene are LNHNV and YYDKDF (reference sequence). In DNA, the CDR3 is TGTGCCACCAGCAGGACTAGCCAAGAGACCCAGTACTTC. Residues: CATSRTSQETQYF.

The chain employs TRBV30 and TRBJ2-3; D assignment may be TRBD1 or TRBD2 (5 bases each). CDR1 is GTSNPN, CDR2 SVGIG, per germline (reference sequence). This CDR3 spans 14 amino acids. Trimming took 8 bases from V and 1 from J, leaving 16 bases between them. CDR3 DNA sequence: TGTGCCCTGATAACCAGGGAGCGCACAGATACGCAGTATTTT. Translating it yields CALITRERTDTQYF. The variable domain in full, with the rest retrieved from reference TRBV30 and TRBJ2-3, is SQTIHQWPATLVQPVGSPLSLECTVEGTSNPNLYWYRQAAGRGLQLLFYSVGIGQISSEVPQNLSASRPQDRQFILSSKKLLLSDSGFYLCALITRERTDTQYFGPGTRLTVL.